This is a list of T cell receptor beta chains from one sample in a study of T cell responses to AZD1222 COVID-19 vaccine. TCRdb's table, derived via immunoSEQ multiplex PCR, lists solely in-frame clones and lacks some. This repertoire shows almost 70,000 clones, approximately 87% found once; its top ten account for approximately 25%. Sequences were derived from peripheral blood, sampled 28 days after the second AZD1222 dose. Receptor source: an adult who received the AZD1222 COVID-19 vaccine. Each CDR3 is given with its conserved first and last residue. Fields, in order: V gene, J gene, D gene, clone size, CDR3 protein, CDR3 DNA. D genes are given only for firm matches. The size field is filled for only some rows; it gives once, few, many or a size class.

v_gene: TRBV5-6
j_gene: TRBJ2-7
d_gene: TRBD1
abundance: NA
CDR3aa: CASSFPGQGVKQYF
CDR3nt: TGTGCCAGCAGCTTCCCGGGACAGGGGGTAAAGCAGTACTTC

v_gene: TRBV7-6
j_gene: TRBJ1-4
d_gene: NA
abundance: NA
CDR3aa: CASSPGEGSGEKLFF
CDR3nt: TGTGCCAGCAGCCCCGGGGAAGGTTCGGGCGAAAAACTGTTTTTT

v_gene: TRBV19
j_gene: TRBJ1-3
d_gene: NA
abundance: NA
CDR3aa: CASSIDASTGNTIYF
CDR3nt: TGTGCCAGTAGTATAGATGCGTCGACGGGAAACACCATATATTTT

v_gene: TRBV19
j_gene: TRBJ1-5
d_gene: NA
abundance: NA
CDR3aa: CASNPNNQPQHF
CDR3nt: TGTGCCAGTAACCCCAACAATCAGCCCCAGCATTTT

v_gene: TRBV19
j_gene: TRBJ1-1
d_gene: NA
abundance: once
CDR3aa: CARHRDTEAFF
CDR3nt: TGTGCCAGACACAGGGACACTGAAGCTTTCTTT

v_gene: TRBV19
j_gene: TRBJ1-2
d_gene: NA
abundance: NA
CDR3aa: CASRVHSERGYTF
CDR3nt: TGTGCCAGTCGAGTACACAGCGAAAGGGGCTACACCTTC

v_gene: TRBV13
j_gene: TRBJ2-1
d_gene: TRBD1
abundance: NA
CDR3aa: CASSLMRQSGTGNEQFF
CDR3nt: TGTGCCAGCAGCTTAATGCGGCAATCGGGGACAGGCAATGAGCAGTTCTTC

v_gene: TRBV4-1
j_gene: TRBJ1-5
d_gene: NA
abundance: few
CDR3aa: CASSQVTGFPNQPQHF
CDR3nt: TGCGCCAGCAGCCAAGTCACAGGGTTCCCCAATCAGCCCCAGCATTTT

v_gene: TRBV11-3
j_gene: TRBJ1-2
d_gene: NA
abundance: NA
CDR3aa: CASSPIRGFGYTF
CDR3nt: TGTGCCAGCAGCCCCATCCGAGGGTTTGGCTACACCTTC

v_gene: TRBV3-1/TRBV3-2
j_gene: TRBJ2-7
d_gene: NA
abundance: few
CDR3aa: CASSLSYEQYF
CDR3nt: TGTGCCAGCAGCCTTAGTTACGAGCAGTACTTC

v_gene: TRBV6-2/TRBV6-3
j_gene: TRBJ1-2
d_gene: NA
abundance: NA
CDR3aa: CASSPGVMSYGYTF
CDR3nt: TGTGCCAGCAGCCCAGGGGTCATGAGCTATGGCTACACCTTC

v_gene: TRBV6-5
j_gene: TRBJ2-1
d_gene: NA
abundance: NA
CDR3aa: CASRRSPNEQFF
CDR3nt: TGTGCCAGCAGGAGGAGCCCCAATGAGCAGTTCTTC

v_gene: TRBV10-3
j_gene: TRBJ1-2
d_gene: TRBD1
abundance: once
CDR3aa: CAISAPGQGNYGYTF
CDR3nt: TGTGCCATCAGTGCCCCGGGACAGGGTAACTATGGCTACACCTTC

v_gene: TRBV11-2
j_gene: TRBJ2-7
d_gene: NA
abundance: few
CDR3aa: CASSSGLGYEQYF
CDR3nt: TGTGCCAGCAGCTCAGGGTTGGGGTACGAGCAGTACTTC

v_gene: TRBV10-1
j_gene: TRBJ2-3
d_gene: NA
abundance: NA
CDR3aa: CASSEGNTDTQYF
CDR3nt: TGCGCCAGCAGTGAGGGGAACACAGATACGCAGTATTTT

v_gene: TRBV4-1
j_gene: TRBJ2-7
d_gene: TRBD2
abundance: NA
CDR3aa: CASSHASGRSYEQYF
CDR3nt: TGCGCCAGCAGCCACGCTAGCGGGAGATCCTACGAGCAGTACTTC

v_gene: TRBV2
j_gene: TRBJ2-3
d_gene: TRBD2
abundance: NA
CDR3aa: CASRLGLATSTDTQYF
CDR3nt: TGTGCCAGCAGGCTTGGACTAGCGACTAGCACAGATACGCAGTATTTT

v_gene: TRBV6-5
j_gene: TRBJ2-1
d_gene: NA
abundance: NA
CDR3aa: CASRRGGEQFF
CDR3nt: TGTGCCAGCAGACGAGGGGGAGAGCAGTTCTTC

v_gene: TRBV9
j_gene: TRBJ2-1
d_gene: TRBD2
abundance: NA
CDR3aa: CASSETPGTSGGNEQFF
CDR3nt: TGTGCCAGCAGCGAGACCCCCGGGACTAGCGGGGGCAATGAGCAGTTCTTC

v_gene: TRBV13
j_gene: TRBJ2-2
d_gene: NA
abundance: NA
CDR3aa: CASSFLRGARVLTGELFF
CDR3nt: TGTGCCAGCAGCTTCCTCAGAGGGGCAAGGGTACTCACCGGGGAGCTGTTTTTT

v_gene: TRBV28
j_gene: TRBJ2-1
d_gene: NA
abundance: once
CDR3aa: CASSTRDLYNEQFF
CDR3nt: TGTGCCAGCAGTACTCGGGACCTCTACAATGAGCAGTTCTTC

v_gene: TRBV29-1
j_gene: TRBJ1-2
d_gene: NA
abundance: NA
CDR3aa: CSVEGLHYGYTF
CDR3nt: TGCAGCGTTGAGGGGCTACACTATGGCTACACCTTC

v_gene: TRBV28
j_gene: TRBJ1-3
d_gene: NA
abundance: few
CDR3aa: CASTSPKDIVSGNTIYF
CDR3nt: TGTGCCAGCACCTCACCGAAGGACATCGTCTCTGGAAACACCATATATTTT

v_gene: TRBV29-1
j_gene: TRBJ2-1
d_gene: NA
abundance: NA
CDR3aa: CSVPALGSNEQFF
CDR3nt: TGCAGCGTTCCAGCCCTTGGTTCCAATGAGCAGTTCTTC

v_gene: TRBV11-2
j_gene: TRBJ2-1
d_gene: TRBD1
abundance: NA
CDR3aa: CASNMRQGAYNEQFF
CDR3nt: TGTGCCAGCAACATGCGACAGGGGGCCTACAATGAGCAGTTCTTC

v_gene: TRBV19
j_gene: TRBJ1-5
d_gene: TRBD1
abundance: NA
CDR3aa: CASTNRGRNQPQHF
CDR3nt: TGTGCCAGTACCAACAGGGGGCGGAATCAGCCCCAGCATTTT

v_gene: TRBV19
j_gene: TRBJ1-4
d_gene: NA
abundance: medium-sized
CDR3aa: CASHKQGLGEKLFF
CDR3nt: TGTGCCAGTCATAAACAGGGATTGGGTGAAAAACTGTTTTTT

v_gene: TRBV2
j_gene: TRBJ2-7
d_gene: TRBD1
abundance: NA
CDR3aa: CASRGQGAGEQYF
CDR3nt: TGTGCCAGCAGGGGACAGGGGGCAGGCGAGCAGTACTTC